This T cell receptor beta chain stems from a study of control samples from healthy donors and cancer patients. Here immunoSEQ multiplex PCR was the method, and the copy in TCRdb shows in-frame clones only, minus some. The data contain some 120,000 clones, around 87% of them seen just once; the ten biggest clones take up over 2.5%. The CDR3 has 14 amino acids. V lost 4 bases, J lost 5 bases, and 1 base stayed unmatched. Germline V lookup: CDR1 KGHSH, CDR2 LQKENI. The chain employs TRBV18 and TRBJ2-7; 14 bases fit TRBD2. This TCR derives from a man in his sixties in good health. Sequencing input: blood. The chain's CDR3 is CASSQGLAGDEQYF. CDR3 in DNA: TGTGCCAGCTCACAGGGACTAGCGGGGGACGAGCAGTACTTC.